Listed below are T cell receptor beta chains from one sample, sequenced in a study of blood T cell repertoires in COVID-19. Measured with immunoSEQ multiplex PCR; TCRdb has only the in-frame clones, and not every one. Found here are 130,000 to 150,000 clones, approximately 88% of them singletons; the top ten hold approximately 2%. Sequenced: peripheral blood. The receptors derive from a man between 65 and 85 years old with acute or convalescent COVID-19. Both conserved end residues are part of each CDR3. A D gene is named only where the DNA matches it firmly. Not every row has a clone size; where given, it reads once, few, many or a size class.

V	J	size	D	DNA	CDR3
TRBV6-5	TRBJ1-1	NA	NA	TGTGCCATCCTCCGAGGGGGGGCAGGGGTTGAAGCTTTCTTT	CAILRGGAGVEAFF
TRBV6-5	TRBJ1-3	NA	NA	TGTGCCAGCAGCCCCGTTGGAGCCTCTGGAAACACCATATATTTT	CASSPVGASGNTIYF
TRBV19	TRBJ1-5	NA	NA	TGTGCCAGTAGTCCCGTGGAGGCCTATAGCAATCAGCCCCAGCATTTT	CASSPVEAYSNQPQHF
TRBV11-2	TRBJ2-1	NA	NA	TGTGCCAGCAGCGCCTGGGCGGGGGCCGAAAATGAGCAGTTCTTC	CASSAWAGAENEQFF
TRBV6-5	TRBJ2-7	NA	TRBD1	TGTGCCAGCAGCCCGGACAGGGACGAGCAGTACTTC	CASSPDRDEQYF
TRBV10-1	TRBJ2-3	NA	NA	TGCGCCAGCAGTGACGCCGGGGGAGGCACAGATACGCAGTATTTT	CASSDAGGGTDTQYF
TRBV2	TRBJ1-3	once	NA	TGTGCCAGCAGCAGAGGATTCTCTGGAAACACCATATATTTT	CASSRGFSGNTIYF
TRBV12-5	TRBJ2-7	NA	NA	TGTGCTAGTGGTTTGGAGCTCGGGGGTTACGAGCAGTACTTC	CASGLELGGYEQYF
TRBV9	TRBJ1-1	NA	TRBD1	TGTGCCAGCAGCCCTCGGACAGGCTGGACTGAAGCTTTCTTT	CASSPRTGWTEAFF
TRBV24-1	TRBJ2-3	NA	NA	TGTGCCACCAGTGATTCTCAGGGCCTCTCCACAGATACGCAGTATTTT	CATSDSQGLSTDTQYF
TRBV5-1	TRBJ1-2	NA	TRBD1	TGCGCCAGCGGGGACAGGGGGTATGGCTACACCTTC	CASGDRGYGYTF
TRBV5-1	TRBJ2-3	NA	TRBD1	TGCGCCAGCAGCCTCACAGGGGTCAGCACAGATACGCAGTATTTT	CASSLTGVSTDTQYF
TRBV5-1	TRBJ2-2	once	NA	TGCGCCAGCAGCTTGCAGGGCTTGGCCGGGGAGCTGTTTTTT	CASSLQGLAGELFF
TRBV10-1	TRBJ2-3	NA	TRBD2	TGCGCCAGCAGTGCAGCGGGAGGAGATACGCAGTATTTT	CASSAAGGDTQYF
TRBV5-1	TRBJ2-2	NA	NA	TGCGCCAGCAGCCAGGGACACGGGACCAACACCGGGGAGCTGTTTTTT	CASSQGHGTNTGELFF
TRBV9	TRBJ2-3	NA	TRBD2	TGTGCCAGCAGCGGGACTAGCGGGAGTTTGGGCACAGATACGCAGTATTTT	CASSGTSGSLGTDTQYF
TRBV5-1	TRBJ2-2	NA	NA	TGCGCCAGCAGCTTGGTACAGGGGGGACTAAACACCGGGGAGCTGTTTTTT	CASSLVQGGLNTGELFF
TRBV27	TRBJ2-7	NA	TRBD2	TGTGCCAGCAGTTCTAGCGGAGCTTACGAGCAGTACTTC	CASSSSGAYEQYF
TRBV28	TRBJ1-1	NA	NA	TGTGCCAGCAGTTTAACTATTGGCACTGAAGCTTTCTTT	CASSLTIGTEAFF
TRBV3-1/TRBV3-2	TRBJ2-6	NA	TRBD1	TGTGCCAGCAGCCGAGAGACAGGGCATGTAAAAGGGGCCAACGTCCTGACTTTC	CASSRETGHVKGANVLTF
TRBV30	TRBJ2-2	NA	NA	TGTGCCTGGAGGTCTATCGGGGAGCTGTTTTTT	CAWRSIGELFF
TRBV2	TRBJ1-2	NA	TRBD1	TGTGCCAGCAGAGAACTCCGGGACAGGGGCGCGGGGGGCTACACCTTC	CASRELRDRGAGGYTF
TRBV10-1	TRBJ1-6	NA	NA	TGCGCCAGCAGTGAGTCGTTGGCCGCGGGGAATAATTCACCCCTCCACTTT	CASSESLAAGNNSPLHF
TRBV6-4	TRBJ1-1	NA	TRBD1	TGTGCCAGCAGCTGGCCCACTAGAACAGGGGGCGACACTGAAGCTTTCTTT	CASSWPTRTGGDTEAFF
TRBV7-2	TRBJ2-1	NA	TRBD2	TGTGCCAGCAGCTTAGGACTAGCGGGGTACAATGAGCAGTTCTTC	CASSLGLAGYNEQFF
TRBV27	TRBJ2-2	NA	NA	TGTGCCAGCAACACGATTGGGAACACCGGGGAGCTGTTTTTT	CASNTIGNTGELFF
TRBV6-4	TRBJ2-1	NA	TRBD2	TGTGCCAGCAGGGGACTAGCGGGGGGGTGGTGCAATGAGCAGTTCTTC	CASRGLAGGWCNEQFF
TRBV6-5	TRBJ1-3	NA	NA	TGTGCCAGCACCATCGACTCTTACTCTGGAAACACCATATATTTT	CASTIDSYSGNTIYF
TRBV7-6	TRBJ1-3	NA	NA	TGTGCCAGCAGCCTAGGATCGACAAGCTCTGGAAACACCATATATTTT	CASSLGSTSSGNTIYF
TRBV28	TRBJ1-4	few	NA	TGTGCCAGCAGGGACGGGGCAACTAATGAAAAACTGTTTTTT	CASRDGATNEKLFF
TRBV5-1	TRBJ2-5	few	NA	TGCGCCAGCAGCTCCAGGGGTCCGGGGGGAGAGACCCAGTACTTC	CASSSRGPGGETQYF
TRBV27	TRBJ1-2	NA	TRBD1	TGTGCCAGCAGGCGGACAGGGGGGGGGTTCTATGGCTACACCTTC	CASRRTGGGFYGYTF
TRBV28	TRBJ2-7	NA	TRBD1	TGTGCCAGCAGCCACATCGGGACAGGGATCTACGAGCAGTACTTC	CASSHIGTGIYEQYF
TRBV2	TRBJ2-2	NA	TRBD2	TGTGCCAGCAGTGATGGGCGCGGGAGGAGAACCGGGGAGCTGTTTTTT	CASSDGRGRRTGELFF
TRBV21-1	TRBJ2-2	NA	NA	TGTGCCAGCAGCAAAGGGACAGGCAACACCGGGGAGCTGTTTTTT	CASSKGTGNTGELFF
TRBV7-9	TRBJ1-4	NA	NA	TGTGCCAGCAGCTTAGTACGAGAGGTAGCAACTAATGAAAAACTGTTTTTT	CASSLVREVATNEKLFF
TRBV5-5	TRBJ1-5	NA	TRBD1	TGTGCCAGCAGCACCGGACAGGGGCAAGGACAGCCCCAGCATTTT	CASSTGQGQGQPQHF
TRBV27	TRBJ2-7	NA	TRBD1	TGTGCCAGCAGTCCGGGACAGGGTACCTACGAGCAGTACTTC	CASSPGQGTYEQYF
TRBV19	TRBJ2-2	NA	TRBD1	TGTGCCAGTAGTATTGACAGGGTAGGCACCGGGGAGCTGTTTTTT	CASSIDRVGTGELFF
TRBV2	TRBJ1-4	NA	NA	TGTGCCAGCAGGGACAGCCGTGCGGCTAATGAAAAACTGTTTTTT	CASRDSRAANEKLFF
TRBV5-6	TRBJ1-2	NA	NA	TGTGCCAGCAGATTAGATAGAGGGGGCTACACCTTC	CASRLDRGGYTF
TRBV3-1/TRBV3-2	TRBJ2-7	NA	NA	TGTGCCAGCAGCCCCCCTGCGAAGTCCTACGAGCAGTACTTC	CASSPPAKSYEQYF
TRBV19	TRBJ2-2	NA	NA	TGTGCCAGTAACGAACAGGGATGGCGAGCCACCGGGGAGCTGTTTTTT	CASNEQGWRATGELFF
TRBV6-2/TRBV6-3	TRBJ2-7	NA	TRBD1	TGTGCCAGCAGTCTGGACAGGGGGCTCTACGAGCAGTACTTC	CASSLDRGLYEQYF
TRBV6-5	TRBJ1-4	NA	NA	TGTGCCAGCAGTTCCCCTCCCCCACGGGAAAAACTGTTTTTT	CASSSPPPREKLFF
TRBV10-3	TRBJ2-7	NA	NA	TGTGCCATCAGTTACGCAGGGGTGTACGAGCAGTACTTC	CAISYAGVYEQYF
TRBV11-1	TRBJ1-1	NA	TRBD1	TGTGCCAGCAGCTTAACAGGGGGGACGGATGGTGTAGCTTTCTTT	CASSLTGGTDGVAFF
TRBV10-2	TRBJ1-1	NA	TRBD1	TGCGCCAGCCTTCCCCAGGGGGCCTGGGCGAACACTGAAGCTTTCTTT	CASLPQGAWANTEAFF
TRBV24-1	TRBJ2-3	NA	NA	TGTGCCACCAGTGATACAGGTACTAGCACAGATACGCAGTATTTT	CATSDTGTSTDTQYF
TRBV7-9	TRBJ2-2	NA	NA	TGTGCCAGCAGCCGGGGAAATCCTAACACCGGGGAGCTGTTTTTT	CASSRGNPNTGELFF
TRBV14	TRBJ2-1	NA	NA	TGTGCCAGCAGCCAATACACAGCAGGGGCCGAGCAGTTCTTC	CASSQYTAGAEQFF
TRBV6-2/TRBV6-3	TRBJ2-1	NA	TRBD2	TGTGCCAGCAGTTACCATGGACTAGCGGGGTACAATGAGCAGTTCTTC	CASSYHGLAGYNEQFF